These 30 T cell receptor beta chains share one sample of origin, sequenced in a study of blood T cell repertoires in COVID-19. Sequencing used immunoSEQ multiplex PCR; TCRdb keeps in-frame clones, though not all of them. The table records roughly 150,000 clones, roughly 86% of them present only once. Specimen: peripheral blood. The receptors were gathered from a woman aged 80 or over with COVID-19, enrolled during active disease.

The rearrangement links TRBV5-1 to TRBJ1-1; D might be TRBD1 (5 bases). Germline CDR1 and CDR2: SGHRS and YFSETQ. CDR3 length: 19 amino acids. V gave up 4 bases and J gave up 0 bases, with 25 bases separating them. The CDR3 is CASSLGVQTAWRLNTEAFF. In DNA form, the CDR3 reads TGCGCCAGCAGCCTAGGGGTCCAGACAGCATGGCGACTGAACACTGAAGCTTTCTTT.

The chain couples TRBV4-1 to TRBJ2-1, with no clear D. With 0 bases removed from V and 6 bases from J, the gap between germline ends came to 12 bases. The CDR3 extends over 15 amino acids. Germline V lookup: CDR1 MGHRA, CDR2 YSYEKL. The CDR3 protein is CASSQEIVVLNEQFF. CDR3 nucleotide sequence: TGCGCCAGCAGCCAAGAGATAGTGGTACTCAATGAGCAGTTCTTC.

In this sample, this clone turned up once. The gene calls are TRBV28 and TRBJ2-3, with D possibly TRBD1 on 5 matching bases. Germline V gives CDR1 MDHEN, CDR2 SYDVKM. V shed 8 bases and J shed 2 bases, with 11 bases lying between them. CDR3 length equals 13 residues. CDR3 DNA sequence: TGTGCCAGCGGAAAACAGGTCACAGATACGCAGTATTTT. Encoded protein: CASGKQVTDTQYF.

The V gene is TRBV28, the J gene TRBJ2-1; 10 bases agree with TRBD1. This CDR3 has 15 residues. The junction had 4 bases not matched to a gene; V was cut back by 3 bases and J by 5 bases. Germline V gene lookup returns CDR1 MDHEN and CDR2 SYDVKM. The chain's CDR3 is CASSLPGTGDNEQFF. The DNA for the CDR3 is TGTGCCAGCAGTTTGCCGGGGACAGGGGACAATGAGCAGTTCTTC.

The chain is built from TRBV12-3 or TRBV12-4 and TRBJ1-5; tentative D call: TRBD1 (5 bases). CDR3 length: 11 amino acids. Trimming removed 4 bases from V and 15 bases from J, with 13 bases in between. The CDR3 loop is CASSSTALRHF. CDR3 in DNA: TGTGCCAGCAGTTCGACAGCGCTACGGCATTTT.

This chain joins TRBV6-5 and TRBJ2-3; TRBD1 might be the D (6 bases). This CDR3 contains 13 residues. The V end lost 7 bases, the J end lost 7 bases, and 15 bases lay between the germline ends. Germline CDR1 and CDR2: MNHEY and SVGAGI. As DNA, the CDR3 is TGTGCCAGCAAAAAGACAGGCGGGTATACGCAGTATTTT. Its protein product is CASKKTGGYTQYF.

The chain couples TRBV7-2 to TRBJ2-5, with a possible D match to TRBD1 (5 bases). The CDR3 has 13 amino acids. Germline CDR1 is SGHTA and CDR2 is FQGNSA. The V gene lost 1 base and the J gene lost 2 bases, with 5 bases spanning the gap. CDR3 DNA sequence: TGTGCCAGCAGCTTAGGACAGCAAGAGACCCAGTACTTC. Its protein product is CASSLGQQETQYF.

This sequence joins TRBV14 and TRBJ2-2, with TRBD2 identical over 8 bases. The germline V gene has CDR1 SGHDN and CDR2 FVKESK. The junction had 11 bases not matched to a gene; V was cut back by 6 bases and J by 2 bases. The length of the CDR3 is 17 residues. CDR3 in amino acids: CASRLTSGPVNTGELFF. The CDR3 DNA reads TGTGCCAGCAGACTCACTAGCGGCCCCGTAAACACCGGGGAGCTGTTTTTT.

The rearrangement joins TRBV7-2 to TRBJ1-5, with 8 bases fitting TRBD1. Losses at the gene ends were 6 bases for V and 2 bases for J; bases not matched to a gene: 12. The germline V gene encodes CDR1 SGHTA and CDR2 FQGNSA. The CDR3 extends over 17 amino acids. The DNA for the CDR3 is TGTGCCAGCAGTCCCGGACAGGGAGAGATACGCAATCAGCCCCAGCATTTT. This sequence encodes CASSPGQGEIRNQPQHF.

This clone was recorded only once. This rearrangement joins TRBV19 to TRBJ1-2; D is unresolved. The CDR3 extends over 15 amino acids. Trimming removed 5 bases at V and 8 bases at J, with 21 bases between. CDR1 LNHDA and CDR2 SQIVND come from the germline V gene (reference sequence). The CDR3 DNA sequence: TGTGCCAGTAGTTATAGCCGTTTCGACGGGTTAGGCTACACCTTC. Its translation: CASSYSRFDGLGYTF. Using reference TRBV19 and TRBJ1-2 for the parts outside the CDR3, the full variable domain is DGGITQSPKYLFRKEGQNVTLSCEQNLNHDAMYWYRQDPGQGLRLIYYSQIVNDFQKGDIAEGYSVSREKKESFPLTVTSAQKNPTAFYLCASSYSRFDGLGYTFGSGTRLTVV.

The V call is TRBV4-2, the J call TRBJ2-5; 9 bases are a match to TRBD1. The CDR3 length is 17 residues. The V gene's germline CDR1 is LGHNA and CDR2 YNFKEQ. Trimming took 5 bases from V and 4 from J; bases not matched to a gene: 14. The DNA for the CDR3 is TGTGCCAGCAGCGGAAATCTCGGGACAGGGATGGGAGAGACCCAGTACTTC. As protein: CASSGNLGTGMGETQYF.

CDR3 DNA sequence: TGTGCCAGTGGAGACAGTACTCAACAGCCCCAGCATTTT. This gives the protein CASGDSTQQPQHF. This chain links TRBV19 with TRBJ1-5, with D possibly being TRBD1 (5 bases). V dropped 8 bases and J dropped 7 bases, with 15 bases sitting between them. Germline V lookup: CDR1 LNHDA, CDR2 SQIVND (reference sequence). This CDR3 is 13 amino acids long.

The genes are TRBV6-5 and TRBJ1-2, with 7 positions matching TRBD1. V trimming: 4 bases; J trimming: 7 bases; junction bases outside the gene matches: 6. The CDR3 length is 13 residues. From germline, CDR1 is MNHEY and CDR2 SVGAGI. CDR3 loop: CASSFTGEVGYTF. DNA for the CDR3: TGTGCCAGCAGTTTCACAGGGGAGGTTGGCTACACCTTC.

The V gene is TRBV11-2, the J gene TRBJ1-2; TRBD1 matches 7 bases. CDR1 SGHAT and CDR2 FQNNGV come from the germline V gene. The CDR3 loop spans 15 amino acids. Unmatched junction bases numbered 15, after V lost 6 bases and J lost 8 bases. CDR3 sequence reads: CASSRAGGGSWGYTF. The CDR3 coding sequence is TGTGCCAGCAGTCGGGCAGGGGGTGGCTCATGGGGCTACACCTTC.

This clone has only one observation. V usage is TRBV6-5 and J usage is TRBJ1-4, with 7 bases identical to TRBD1. This CDR3 has 15 amino acids. The junction had 12 bases not matched to a gene; V was cut back by 6 bases and J by 8 bases. Germline CDR1 is MNHEY and CDR2 is SVGAGI. The CDR3 loop reads CASSVDRARGEKLFF. CDR3 nucleotide sequence: TGTGCCAGCAGCGTCGACAGGGCTCGAGGGGAAAAACTGTTTTTT.

J is TRBJ1-3 and V is TRBV7-2; perhaps TRBD1 as D (5 bases). The CDR3 is 16 amino acids. Germline V gene data show CDR1 as SGHTA and CDR2 as FQGNSA. Trimming removed 4 bases from V and 2 bases from J, with 15 bases in between. The CDR3 sequence: CASSYFPGVAGNTIYF. The CDR3 DNA reads TGTGCCAGCAGCTATTTCCCGGGGGTCGCTGGAAACACCATATATTTT.

V is TRBV6-6 and J is TRBJ1-2; 7 positions agree with TRBD1. Germline V gives CDR1 MNHNY, CDR2 SVGAGI (reference sequence). The CDR3 sequence is 16 residues long. Losses at the gene ends were 6 bases for V and 1 base for J; bases not matched to a gene: 11. The CDR3 sequence: CASSRTRTGDNYGYTF. The CDR3 DNA is TGTGCCAGCAGCCGAACCCGGACAGGAGATAACTATGGCTACACCTTC.

This chain joins TRBV11-2 and TRBJ1-1; tentatively, D is TRBD1 (6 bases). V lost 3 bases and J 0 bases, leaving 14 bases between the germline ends. The CDR3 loop spans 16 amino acids. Germline CDR1 SGHAT, CDR2 FQNNGV. CDR3 amino acids: CASSFSGGRMNTEAFF. CDR3 coding DNA: TGTGCCAGCAGCTTTTCCGGGGGGCGGATGAACACTGAAGCTTTCTTT.

The rearrangement uses TRBV2 and TRBJ1-2, with D possibly being TRBD1 (5 bases). The CDR3 runs 11 residues. Germline V gives CDR1 SNHLY, CDR2 FYNNEI. The ends were cut back, 8 bases at V and 4 bases at J, with 8 bases in the middle. This chain's CDR3 is CASGAGYGYTF. For the CDR3, the DNA is TGTGCCAGCGGGGCAGGCTATGGCTACACCTTC.

The chain couples TRBV5-1 to TRBJ2-2; possibly TRBD2 for D (5 bases). The V end was cut by 0 bases, the J end by 1 base, with 7 bases between. Germline assignment: CDR1 SGHRS and CDR2 YFSETQ. The CDR3 runs 15 residues. CDR3 sequence: CASSLVGGNTGELFF. The CDR3 DNA follows: TGCGCCAGCAGCTTGGTCGGAGGGAACACCGGGGAGCTGTTTTTT.

The rearrangement joins TRBV28 to TRBJ2-7; 10 bases are shared with TRBD1. With 7 bases clipped from V and 0 bases from J, the junction kept 3 bases outside the gene matches. CDR1 and CDR2 from the germline V gene are MDHEN and SYDVKM. The CDR3 is made up of 14 amino acids. The CDR3 spells CASIRTGGSYEQYF. As DNA, the CDR3 is TGTGCCAGCATCCGGACAGGGGGCTCCTACGAGCAGTACTTC. The entire variable domain, with the rest obtained from reference TRBV28 and TRBJ2-7, is as follows: DVKVTQSSRYLVKRTGEKVFLECVQDMDHENMFWYRQDPGLGLRLIYFSYDVKMKEKGDIPEGYSVSREKKERFSLILESASTNQTSMYLCASIRTGGSYEQYFGPGTRLTVT.

V gene TRBV6-6 combines with J gene TRBJ1-2, with 7 nucleotides matching TRBD1. CDR1 MNHNY and CDR2 SVGAGI come from the germline V gene (reference sequence). The CDR3 contains 13 residues. V shed 6 bases and J 7 bases; nucleotides not matched to a gene: 8. The chain's CDR3 is CASSLDRVGGYTF. In DNA form, the CDR3 reads TGTGCCAGCAGCCTCGACAGGGTTGGTGGCTACACCTTC.

J is TRBJ2-2 and V is TRBV19, with 8 bases lining up with TRBD2. CDR1 is LNHDA, CDR2 SQIVND, per germline (reference sequence). This CDR3 region has 14 residues. V trimming: 7 bases; J trimming: 6 bases; junction bases outside the gene matches: 7. In DNA, the CDR3 is TGTGCCAGTACCATTAGCGGGATGGCCGGGGAGCTGTTTTTT. Its translation: CASTISGMAGELFF.

The genes are TRBV18 and TRBJ2-7; D is unclear. With 0 bases removed from V and 7 bases from J, the gap between germline ends came to 4 bases. Germline CDR1 KGHSH, CDR2 LQKENI. This CDR3 has 11 residues. For the CDR3, the DNA is TGTGCCAGCTCACCACCCCCGGAGCAGTACTTC. It translates to CASSPPPEQYF.

The chain is built from TRBV5-1 and TRBJ2-3; D is perhaps TRBD2 (5 bases). In germline, CDR1 is SGHRS, CDR2 YFSETQ. The V end lost 1 base, the J end lost 4 bases, and 13 bases lay between the germline ends. CDR3 length: 15 amino acids. CDR3 nucleotide sequence: TGCGCCAGCAGCTTGTCGCCTGGGCGGGCAGATACGCAGTATTTT. This sequence encodes CASSLSPGRADTQYF.

The chain links TRBV28 to TRBJ2-1; 10 positions match TRBD2. The CDR3 covers 14 residues. V lost 5 bases and J lost 4; bases outside the gene matches: 2. The germline V gene has CDR1 MDHEN and CDR2 SYDVKM. CDR3 in DNA: TGTGCCAGCAGTGGACTAGCGGAGTACAATGAGCAGTTCTTC. Amino acids: CASSGLAEYNEQFF.

The chain links TRBV18 to TRBJ2-6, with 9 nucleotides matching TRBD1. The V segment lost 4 bases and the J segment 0 bases; nucleotides outside the gene matches: 7. Germline V gene data show CDR1 as KGHSH and CDR2 as LQKENI. The CDR3 is made up of 18 amino acids. In nucleotides, the CDR3 is TGTGCCAGCTCACGACTTCAACAGGGGGCCTCTGGGGCCAACGTCCTGACTTTC. Protein product: CASSRLQQGASGANVLTF.

V usage is TRBV7-9 and J usage is TRBJ2-1; D is unresolved. Per germline, CDR1 SEHNR and CDR2 FQNEAQ (reference sequence). This CDR3 is built from 12 residues. V lost 1 base, J lost 8 bases, and 6 bases lay in between. The CDR3 loop reads CASSLVADEQFF. CDR3 nucleotides: TGTGCCAGCAGCTTAGTGGCGGATGAGCAGTTCTTC.

The V gene is TRBV5-1, the J gene TRBJ1-1; D gene uncertain. The CDR3 contains 14 residues. V dropped 2 bases and J dropped 0 bases, with 8 bases sitting between them. Germline CDR1 and CDR2: SGHRS and YFSETQ. The CDR3 sequence: CASSFGQLNTEAFF. The CDR3 coding sequence is TGCGCCAGCAGCTTTGGTCAGTTGAACACTGAAGCTTTCTTT.

The J gene is TRBJ2-1, the V gene TRBV6-5, with TRBD2 identical over 11 bases. V shed 5 bases and J 10 bases; nucleotides not matched to a gene: 7. CDR3 size: 14 residues. CDR1 MNHEY and CDR2 SVGAGI come from the germline V gene. The CDR3 sequence is CASSNSGRAREQFF. DNA of the CDR3: TGTGCCAGCAGTAATAGCGGGAGGGCCCGGGAGCAGTTCTTC.